This T cell receptor beta chain was sequenced during a study of Graves' ophthalmopathy and Graves' hyperthyroidism. Study-wide context: Blood was drawn at initial diagnosis, before any treatment.

Other autoimmune diseases, uncontrolled infections, pregnancy or lactation ruled patients out of participation. For this clonotype: The junction does not match germline at one end; this may be a read error.

From RNA, the CDR3 regions of TCR beta chains were amplified and sequenced. An initial RT-PCR round employing HTBI primers preceded a second-round multiplex PCR. TCRdb recomputed calls from the multiplex PCR reads with MiXCR, one row per CDR3 protein. The sample contains about 640,000 distinct CDR3 sequences, 35% to 50% of which appear only once. The CDR3 covers 15 residues. Germline CDR1 is WSHSY and CDR2 is SAAADI. This chain uses TRBV10-2 with TRBJ2-5; 10 nucleotides match TRBD2. This receptor was identified in an adult man with Graves' ophthalmopathy. Sequencing was performed on peripheral blood. The CDR3, as DNA: TGCGCCAGCAGTGATAGCGGGGGGCTTAAAGAGACCCAGTGCTTC. Translated: CASSDSGGLKETQCF.